These T cell receptor beta chains were read from a single sample in a study of blood T cell repertoires in COVID-19. The assay was immunoSEQ multiplex PCR, and TCRdb's table has in-frame clones only and misses some. The sample gives approximately 260,000 clones, approximately 88% of which show up once; 9.5% to 13% is in the top ten. Sequenced sample: peripheral blood. The receptors derive from a woman between 65 and 79 years old with COVID-19, enrolled during active disease. CDR3s include the opening cysteine and the closing phenylalanine or tryptophan. The D gene is left open where the match is weak. Only part of the rows carry a size: once, few, many, or a class if the clone is expanded.

J	V	size	D	CDR3	DNA
TRBJ2-3	TRBV6-5	NA	NA	CASSYGGAERTDTQYF	TGTGCCAGCAGTTACGGGGGGGCGGAACGCACAGATACGCAGTATTTT
TRBJ2-5	TRBV5-1	NA	TRBD1	CASSWGDRGLGETQYF	TGCGCCAGCAGCTGGGGTGACAGGGGGCTGGGGGAGACCCAGTACTTC
TRBJ1-4	TRBV27	NA	NA	CASSDLGTTTNEKLFF	TGTGCCAGCAGTGACCTCGGGACAACAACTAATGAAAAACTGTTTTTT
TRBJ2-2	TRBV29-1	NA	TRBD2	CSVDPGGRAGELFF	TGCAGCGTTGATCCGGGAGGGCGTGCCGGGGAGCTGTTTTTT
TRBJ1-5	TRBV19	once	NA	CASTPAGFNQPQHF	TGTGCCAGTACCCCCGCAGGTTTCAATCAGCCCCAGCATTTT
TRBJ1-5	TRBV6-1	NA	NA	CASSATHRDSNQPQHF	TGTGCCAGCAGTGCAACCCACAGGGACAGCAATCAGCCCCAGCATTTT
TRBJ2-3	TRBV5-1	NA	TRBD2	CASSLGTEGGTDTQYF	TGCGCCAGCAGCTTGGGGACCGAGGGAGGGACAGATACGCAGTATTTT
TRBJ2-7	TRBV18	NA	NA	CASSPDTSSYEQYF	TGTGCCAGCTCACCTGACACGAGCTCCTACGAGCAGTACTTC
TRBJ1-1	TRBV19	NA	NA	CASSPSSGRTEAFF	TGTGCCAGTAGTCCGTCTTCAGGGCGCACTGAAGCTTTCTTT
TRBJ2-7	TRBV3-1/TRBV3-2	NA	TRBD2	CASSQGIPGLAWEQYF	TGTGCCAGCAGCCAAGGGATTCCGGGACTAGCGTGGGAGCAGTACTTC
TRBJ2-1	TRBV2	NA	TRBD2	CASLGTSRNEQFF	TGTGCCAGCCTTGGGACTAGCCGCAATGAGCAGTTCTTC
TRBJ2-7	TRBV5-6	NA	TRBD1	CASSWGAGGSYEQYF	TGTGCCAGCAGCTGGGGAGCAGGGGGTAGTTACGAGCAGTACTTC
TRBJ2-1	TRBV10-1	NA	TRBD1	CAISAGQGGTTNEQFF	TGCGCCATTTCCGCGGGACAGGGCGGAACTACCAATGAGCAGTTCTTC
TRBJ1-5	TRBV19	NA	NA	CASNLLSNQPQHF	TGTGCCAGCAATCTACTTAGCAATCAGCCCCAGCATTTT
TRBJ1-2	TRBV9	NA	TRBD1	CASSAQQGATTF	TGTGCCAGCAGCGCCCAACAGGGGGCGACCACCTTC
TRBJ2-4	TRBV19	once	TRBD1	CASSGTGRHIQYF	TGTGCCAGTAGCGGGACAGGGAGGCACATTCAGTACTTC
TRBJ1-6	TRBV7-8	NA	NA	CASSLVAPRSSYNSPLHF	TGTGCCAGCAGCTTAGTGGCCCCGAGGAGCTCCTATAATTCACCCCTCCACTTT
TRBJ1-6	TRBV30	NA	NA	CAWSPSQNSPLHF	TGTGCCTGGAGTCCGTCACAGAATTCACCCCTCCACTTT
TRBJ2-7	TRBV7-9	few	NA	CASSLWTVGEQYF	TGTGCCAGCAGCTTATGGACAGTTGGAGAGCAGTACTTC
TRBJ2-1	TRBV5-1	NA	NA	CASSSGRLKQFF	TGCGCCAGCAGCTCCGGGAGACTAAAGCAGTTCTTC
TRBJ1-1	TRBV5-1	NA	TRBD1	CASSPRDRGRTEAFF	TGCGCCAGCAGCCCCCGGGACAGGGGTAGGACTGAAGCTTTCTTT
TRBJ2-1	TRBV7-7	NA	TRBD1	CASSLGWDSSYNEQFF	TGTGCTAGCAGCCTAGGGTGGGACAGCTCCTACAATGAGCAGTTCTTC
TRBJ2-2	TRBV23-1	NA	TRBD1	CASSQSRSWDRPIMAGELFF	TGCGCCAGCAGTCAATCGAGGTCCTGGGACAGGCCCATAATGGCCGGGGAGCTGTTTTTT
TRBJ2-1	TRBV12-3/TRBV12-4	NA	NA	CASSYNNEQFF	TGTGCCAGCAGTTACAACAATGAGCAGTTCTTC
TRBJ1-2	TRBV5-6	NA	NA	CASSTAGIRGYGYTF	TGTGCCAGCAGCACAGCGGGCATTCGGGGCTATGGCTACACCTTC
TRBJ2-4	TRBV28	once	TRBD1	CASSLWQGASKNIQYF	TGTGCCAGCAGTTTGTGGCAGGGGGCATCCAAAAACATTCAGTACTTC
TRBJ2-7	TRBV15	NA	TRBD1	CATSRAGGENEQYF	TGTGCCACCAGCAGAGCAGGGGGTGAGAACGAGCAGTACTTC
TRBJ1-2	TRBV28	NA	NA	CASSLWGSNYGYTF	TGTGCCAGCAGTTTATGGGGGAGTAACTATGGCTACACCTTC
TRBJ1-1	TRBV19	NA	TRBD1	CASSPGQGAKAFF	TGTGCCAGTAGTCCAGGACAGGGGGCGAAAGCTTTCTTT
TRBJ1-5	TRBV5-4	NA	NA	CASSSGGGGQPQHF	TGTGCCAGCAGTTCGGGAGGGGGAGGACAGCCCCAGCATTTT